This entry lists 22 T cell receptor beta chains sequenced from one sample in a study of cytomegalovirus exposure and HLA in healthy donors. The PCR contained 60 Vbeta and 13 Jbeta primers. Method: immunoSEQ multiplex PCR; TCRdb's copy keeps in-frame clones and lacks some. The sample has about 190,000 clones; around 86% are singletons. Material for sequencing was PBMCs. The source of these receptors is a woman aged 18-29 years in good health and CMV-seronegative.

The rearrangement uses TRBV5-8 and TRBJ1-5; D gene ambiguous. The CDR3 has 13 residues. Trimming took off 0 bases at V and 4 bases at J, with 5 bases between the two ends. Per the germline V gene, CDR1 is SGHTS and CDR2 is YDEGEE. CDR3 in DNA: TGTGCCAGCAGCTTGGGCCAGAATCAGCCCCAGCATTTT. This sequence encodes CASSLGQNQPQHF. The entire variable domain, with the rest obtained from reference TRBV5-8 and TRBJ1-5, is as follows: EAGVTQSPTHLIKTRGQQATLRCSPISGHTSVYWYQQALGLGLQFLLWYDEGEERNRGNFPPRFSGRQFPNYSSELNVNALELEDSALYLCASSLGQNQPQHFGDGTRLSIL.

V gene TRBV4-1 combines with J gene TRBJ2-2, with 10 nucleotides matching TRBD2. The CDR3 consists of 17 residues. V lost 4 bases, J lost 4 bases, and 9 bases stayed unmatched. Per germline, CDR1 MGHRA and CDR2 YSYEKL. CDR3 amino acids: CASSPHTSGTVTGELFF. The CDR3 DNA reads TGCGCCAGCAGCCCCCATACTAGCGGGACGGTCACCGGGGAGCTGTTTTTT.

V usage is TRBV7-9 and J usage is TRBJ2-2, with D possibly TRBD1 on 5 matching bases. Deletions cut 2 bases from V and 2 bases from J, with 9 bases between. Per germline, CDR1 SEHNR and CDR2 FQNEAQ (reference sequence). The CDR3 sequence is 15 residues long. The CDR3 region is CASSLRGTNTGELFF. The CDR3 bases are TGTGCCAGCAGCTTAAGGGGAACTAACACCGGGGAGCTGTTTTTT.

Only a few counts were recorded for this clone. The CDR3 loop is CASSLSGRQETQYF. The DNA for the CDR3 is TGCGCCAGCAGCTTGTCAGGGCGCCAAGAGACCCAGTACTTC. The chain is built from TRBV5-1 and TRBJ2-5; a weak D match, TRBD1 (5 bases). The CDR3 is 14 residues long. V was pared by 1 base and J by 1 base, with 8 bases between. CDR1 is SGHRS and CDR2 is YFSETQ in the germline V gene.

The chain joins TRBV5-6 to TRBJ1-3; D might be TRBD1 (5 bases). Germline V gene data show CDR1 as SGHDT and CDR2 as YYEEEE. The V end lost 0 bases, the J end lost 6 bases, and 13 bases lay between the germline ends. CDR3 length equals 15 residues. CDR3 bases: TGTGCCAGCAGCTTGGGGGCAGCGGGGGTAAACACCATATATTTT. Its protein is CASSLGAAGVNTIYF. The entire variable domain, with the rest obtained from reference TRBV5-6 and TRBJ1-3, is as follows: DAGVTQSPTHLIKTRGQQVTLRCSPKSGHDTVSWYQQALGQGPQFIFQYYEEEERQRGNFPDRFSGHQFPNYSSELNVNALLLGDSALYLCASSLGAAGVNTIYFGEGSWLTVV.

The V call is TRBV7-9, the J call TRBJ1-2; possible D gene TRBD1, 6 bases. V lost 7 bases, J lost 4 bases, and 19 bases lay in between. CDR3 length: 15 amino acids. Germline lookup yields CDR1 SEHNR and CDR2 FQNEAQ (reference sequence). CDR3 nucleotide sequence: TGTGCCAGCAACCCTTCGGGACACATCTTCTATGGCTACACCTTC. This gives the protein CASNPSGHIFYGYTF.

The V and J genes are TRBV7-8 and TRBJ1-1; D is possibly TRBD1 (6 bases). The V end lost 6 bases, the J end lost 5 bases, and 10 bases lay between the germline ends. Per germline, CDR1 SGHVS and CDR2 FQNEAQ. The CDR3 is made up of 12 amino acids. The CDR3 loop is CASRKGGTEAFF. The CDR3 coding sequence is TGTGCCAGCAGGAAGGGGGGGACTGAAGCTTTCTTT. The whole variable domain, filled in from reference TRBV7-8 and TRBJ1-1, reads GAGVSQSPRYKVAKRGQDVALRCDPISGHVSLFWYQQALGQGPEFLTYFQNEAQLDKSGLPSDRFFAERPEGSVSTLKIQRTQQEDSAVYLCASRKGGTEAFFGQGTRLTVV.

The chain is built from TRBV10-1 and TRBJ2-3, with 9 bases identical to TRBD1. The CDR3 is 13 residues long. J lost 4 bases, V lost 5 bases, and 1 base had no gene match. Looked up from germline, CDR1 is WNHNN and CDR2 is SYGVQD (reference sequence). The CDR3 region has the DNA TGCGCCAGCAGTCGACAGGGGGCAGATACGCAGTATTTT. It specifies CASSRQGADTQYF.

V is TRBV7-9 and J is TRBJ2-4, with D perhaps matching TRBD2 (6 bases). Trimming removed 4 bases from V and 7 bases from J, with 8 bases in between. The V gene's germline CDR1 is SEHNR and CDR2 FQNEAQ (reference sequence). CDR3 size: 12 residues. In nucleotides, the CDR3 is TGTGCCAGCAGCTCCGGGACTAACATTCAGTACTTC. Its translation is CASSSGTNIQYF. Drawing the rest from reference TRBV7-9 and TRBJ2-4, the complete variable domain is DTGVSQNPRHKITKRGQNVTFRCDPISEHNRLYWYRQTLGQGPEFLTYFQNEAQLEKSRLLSDRFSAERPKGSFSTLEIQRTEQGDSAMYLCASSSGTNIQYFGAGTRLSVL.

The rearrangement links TRBV28 to TRBJ2-3; 11 bases map to TRBD1. Germline V gene data show CDR1 as MDHEN and CDR2 as SYDVKM. This CDR3 comprises 15 residues. Germline trimming cut 8 bases from V and 1 base from J; bases unmatched to any gene: 5. Here the CDR3 reads CASARGQGGTDTQYF. CDR3 nucleotide sequence: TGTGCCAGCGCGAGGGGACAGGGGGGCACAGATACGCAGTATTTT.

The chain carries TRBV2 and TRBJ1-2; D is unresolved. This CDR3 has 14 amino acids. V was cut by 0 bases and J by 1 base, with 6 bases left in between. Germline loops: CDR1 SNHLY, CDR2 FYNNEI. The CDR3 here is CASSEAEGNYGYTF. In nucleotides, the CDR3 is TGTGCCAGCAGTGAAGCGGAGGGTAACTATGGCTACACCTTC.

The chain combines TRBV28 with TRBJ2-4; D remains unclear. The length of the CDR3 is 16 residues. Germline values: CDR1 MDHEN, CDR2 SYDVKM. Deletions cut 5 bases from V and 3 bases from J, with 17 bases between. The CDR3 loop is CASSSLAVRGKNIQYF. The CDR3 DNA reads as TGTGCCAGCAGTAGCTTGGCGGTTCGTGGCAAAAACATTCAGTACTTC.

The chain links TRBV25-1 to TRBJ2-1, with 9 bases lining up with TRBD2. The CDR3 has 15 residues. Trimming removed 1 base from V and 8 bases from J; junction bases left unmatched: 6. Looked up from germline, CDR1 is MGHDK and CDR2 is SYGVNS. The CDR3 coding sequence is TGTGCCAGCAGTGAATTGACAGGCGGGAGGGATGAGCAGTTCTTC. Translation: CASSELTGGRDEQFF. The whole variable domain, filled in from reference TRBV25-1 and TRBJ2-1, reads EADIYQTPRYLVIGTGKKITLECSQTMGHDKMYWYQQDPGMELHLIHYSYGVNSTEKGDLSSESTVSRIRTEHFPLTLESARPSHTSQYLCASSELTGGRDEQFFGPGTRLTVL.

The J gene is TRBJ2-5, the V gene TRBV28, with a weak D call TRBD2 (7 bases). V was pared by 7 bases and J by 5 bases, with 14 bases between. The CDR3 length is 13 residues. The germline V gene has CDR1 MDHEN and CDR2 SYDVKM. The CDR3 DNA is TGTGCCAGCATTGGGGGGGCGGCGGAGACCCAGTACTTC. As protein: CASIGGAAETQYF. The full variable domain, in which reference TRBV28 and TRBJ2-5 provide the parts outside the CDR3, is DVKVTQSSRYLVKRTGEKVFLECVQDMDHENMFWYRQDPGLGLRLIYFSYDVKMKEKGDIPEGYSVSREKKERFSLILESASTNQTSMYLCASIGGAAETQYFGPGTRLLVL.

This clone was observed a handful of times. V usage is TRBV7-2 and J usage is TRBJ2-7; D is unresolved. There are 14 residues in the CDR3. Germline V lookup: CDR1 SGHTA, CDR2 FQGNSA. Between the trimmed V and J ends, which lost 6 bases and 4 bases, there was a span of 16 bases. CDR3 sequence (DNA): TGTGCCAGCAGGTCCGGCCTAGTGTCATACGAGCAGTACTTC. This codes for CASRSGLVSYEQYF.

A word on this clone: The sample holds other DNA sequences that translate to the same CDR3. This chain connects TRBV27 to TRBJ2-7; no clear D. Germline V gene lookup returns CDR1 MNHEY and CDR2 SMNVEV (reference sequence). With 8 bases removed from V and 0 bases from J, the gap between germline ends came to 8 bases. CDR3 length: 12 residues. DNA for the CDR3: TGTGCCAGCTCGCCGAGCTCCTACGAGCAGTACTTC. This gives the protein CASSPSSYEQYF.

This sequence joins TRBV10-3 and TRBJ2-7; 9 nucleotides agree with TRBD1. The CDR3 has 15 residues. Germline CDR1 reads ENHRY; CDR2 reads SYGVKD. Trimming cost V 4 bases and J 0 bases; bases outside gene matches: 4. In nucleotides, the CDR3 is TGTGCCATCAGTGGAGGGACAGGGAGCTCCTACGAGCAGTACTTC. Translated: CAISGGTGSSYEQYF.

The chain carries TRBV28 and TRBJ2-3, with D possibly being TRBD1 (6 bases). Germline V lookup: CDR1 MDHEN, CDR2 SYDVKM. The CDR3 has 16 residues. The V end lost 6 bases, the J end lost 5 bases, and 21 bases lay between the germline ends. For the CDR3, the DNA is TGTGCCAGCAGAGGTCTCCGGGACACCGTCGGAGATACGCAGTATTTT. It codes for CASRGLRDTVGDTQYF.

The rearrangement joins TRBV25-1 to TRBJ2-5; TRBD1 might be the D (6 bases). Germline V lookup: CDR1 MGHDK, CDR2 SYGVNS. The CDR3 covers 14 residues. The V gene lost 5 bases and the J gene lost 5 bases, with 15 bases spanning the gap. CDR3 sequence reads: CASSPQGGGETQYF. In nucleotides, the CDR3 is TGTGCCAGCAGTCCCCAAGGGGGTGGGGAGACCCAGTACTTC.

The chain recombines TRBV12-5 with TRBJ1-5; no clear D gene. CDR3 size: 16 residues. The V end lost 7 bases, the J end lost 4 bases, and 20 bases lay between the germline ends. Germline CDR1 LGHNT, CDR2 FRNRAP. The CDR3, as DNA: TGTGCTAGTGTCCCTCAAGGAGGGAGGATAAATCAGCCCCAGCATTTT. The encoded protein is CASVPQGGRINQPQHF.

CDR3 amino acids: CASSLGGQGGIYEQYF. CDR3 coding DNA: TGTGCCAGCAGTTTAGGTGGACAGGGGGGGATCTACGAGCAGTACTTC. The chain is built from TRBV28 and TRBJ2-7; 10 bases map to TRBD1. Germline V gene data show CDR1 as MDHEN and CDR2 as SYDVKM. The CDR3 length is 16 residues. J lost 3 bases, V lost 2 bases, and 7 bases had no gene match.

The chain has TRBV5-1 and TRBJ2-1; 7 nucleotides align to TRBD2. The CDR3 loop spans 16 amino acids. V gave up 2 bases and J gave up 9 bases; unmatched junction bases: 14. Germline V gene data show CDR1 as SGHRS and CDR2 as YFSETQ. This CDR3 is CASSLPRGGRVGEQFF. The DNA of the CDR3 is TGCGCCAGCAGCTTACCTCGCGGCGGGAGAGTCGGTGAGCAGTTCTTC.